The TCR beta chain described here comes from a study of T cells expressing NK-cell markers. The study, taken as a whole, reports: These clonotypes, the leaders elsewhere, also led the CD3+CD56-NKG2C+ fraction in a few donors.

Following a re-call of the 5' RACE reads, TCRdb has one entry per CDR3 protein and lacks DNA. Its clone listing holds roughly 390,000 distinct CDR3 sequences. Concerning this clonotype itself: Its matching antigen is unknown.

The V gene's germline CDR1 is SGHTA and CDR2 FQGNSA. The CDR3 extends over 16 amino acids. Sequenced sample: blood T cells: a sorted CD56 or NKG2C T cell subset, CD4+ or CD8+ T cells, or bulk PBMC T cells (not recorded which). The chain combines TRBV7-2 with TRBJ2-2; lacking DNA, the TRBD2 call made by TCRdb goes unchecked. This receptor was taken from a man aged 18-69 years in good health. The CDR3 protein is CASSSVAGGYTGELFF.